This T cell receptor beta chain originates from a study of cytomegalovirus exposure and HLA in healthy donors. Per the germline V gene, CDR1 is MNHEY and CDR2 is SMNVEV (reference sequence). This CDR3 comprises 16 residues. The study ran its PCR with 60 Vbeta and 13 Jbeta primers. The method was immunoSEQ multiplex PCR; TCRdb's version includes in-frame clones alone and lacks a portion of them. The sample has some 110,000 clones; roughly 80% are singletons. The sequence was obtained from a man between 45 and 60 years old in good health and CMV-seropositive. The chain combines TRBV27 with TRBJ2-5; 8 bases map to TRBD1. Judging by the DNA end, TRBJ2-7 fits better; the J call may be wrong. Sequenced sample: PBMCs. In nucleotides, the CDR3 is TGTGCCAGCAAACTAATATACAGGGGGGAGTCCTACGAGCAGTACTTC. Its translation: CASKLIYRGESYEQYF.